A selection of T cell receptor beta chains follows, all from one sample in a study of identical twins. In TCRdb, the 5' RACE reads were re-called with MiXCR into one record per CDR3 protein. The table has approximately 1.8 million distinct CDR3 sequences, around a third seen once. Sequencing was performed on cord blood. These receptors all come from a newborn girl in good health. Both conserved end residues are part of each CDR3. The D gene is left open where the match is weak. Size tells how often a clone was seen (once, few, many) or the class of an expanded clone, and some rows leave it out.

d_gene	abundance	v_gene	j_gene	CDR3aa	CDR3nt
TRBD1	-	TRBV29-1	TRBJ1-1	CSVVQGPMNTEAFF	TGCAGCGTTGTACAGGGGCCCATGAACACTGAAGCTTTCTTT
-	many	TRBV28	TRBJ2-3	CASSLVPTQLAPQATQYF	TGTGCCAGCAGTTTAGTCCCGACACAACTCGCTCCCCAGGCTACGCAGTATTTT
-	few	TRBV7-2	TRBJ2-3	CASSAYPDTQYF	TGTGCCAGCAGCGCCTATCCGGATACGCAGTATTTT
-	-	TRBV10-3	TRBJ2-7	CAISVGGGSYKQYF	TGTGCCATCAGTGTGGGGGGAGGCTCCTACAAGCAGTACTTC
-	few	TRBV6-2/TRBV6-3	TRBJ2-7	CASSPGYWQYF	TGTGCCAGCAGCCCAGGGTATTGGCAGTACTTC
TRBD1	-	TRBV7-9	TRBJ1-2	CASSLGGTGTDGYTF	TGTGCCAGCAGCTTAGGGGGGACAGGGACGGATGGCTACACCTTC
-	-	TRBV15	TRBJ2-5	CATSRVLYGLANRETQYF	TGTGCCACCAGCAGAGTTTTATACGGATTAGCTAACCGAGAGACCCAGTACTTC
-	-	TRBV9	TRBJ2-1	CASTSGRRFLDEQFF	TGTGCCAGCACGTCCGGGAGACGTTTTCTCGATGAGCAGTTCTTC
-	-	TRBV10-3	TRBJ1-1	CAIIRQEAFF	TGTGCCATCATCAGACAGGAAGCTTTCTTT
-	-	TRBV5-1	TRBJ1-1	CASSLSTANTEAFF	TGCGCCAGCAGCTTGTCGACCGCGAACACTGAAGCTTTCTTT
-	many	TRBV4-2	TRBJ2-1	CASSQDLGNSYNEQFF	TGTGCCAGCAGCCAAGATCTGGGCAACTCCTACAATGAGCAGTTCTTC
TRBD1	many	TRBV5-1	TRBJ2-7	CASSLEGTGFGYEQYF	TGCGCCAGCAGCTTGGAAGGGACAGGGTTTGGGTACGAGCAGTACTTC
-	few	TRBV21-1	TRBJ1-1	CASSDTTGATEAFF	TGTGCCAGCAGCGATACTACAGGGGCCACTGAAGCTTTCTTT
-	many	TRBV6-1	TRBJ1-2	CASTLGSNYGYTF	TGTGCCAGCACCCTCGGGTCTAACTATGGCTACACCTTC
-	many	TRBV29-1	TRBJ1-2	CSVDGDTYGYTF	TGCAGCGTTGATGGCGACACCTATGGCTACACCTTC
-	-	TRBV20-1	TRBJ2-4	CSARDRGYKNIQYF	TGCAGTGCTAGAGATCGGGGGTACAAAAACATTCAGTACTTC
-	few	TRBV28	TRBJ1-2	CASSPRLGGYGYTF	TGTGCCAGCAGTCCCCGGTTGGGGGGCTATGGCTACACCTTC
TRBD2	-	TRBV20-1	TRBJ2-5	CSARGTSGDPFNEQYF	TGCAGTGCTAGAGGAACTAGCGGGGACCCTTTCAATGAGCAGTACTTC
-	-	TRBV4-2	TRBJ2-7	CASSQGGPEQYF	TGTGCCAGCAGCCAAGGAGGCCCCGAGCAGTACTTC
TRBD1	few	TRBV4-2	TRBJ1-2	CASSQRQGAPNYGYTF	TGTGCCAGCAGCCAGCGACAGGGGGCTCCTAACTATGGCTACACCTTC
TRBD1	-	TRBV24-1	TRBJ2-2	CATSDLRPGGLGELFF	TGTGCCACCAGTGATTTGCGTCCAGGGGGATTAGGGGAGCTGTTTTTT
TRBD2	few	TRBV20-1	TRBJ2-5	CSADTSGGALETQYF	TGCAGTGCTGATACTAGCGGGGGGGCCTTAGAGACCCAGTACTTC
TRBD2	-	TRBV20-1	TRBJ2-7	CSARILAGGAYEQYF	TGCAGTGCTAGAATACTAGCGGGAGGGGCCTACGAGCAGTACTTC
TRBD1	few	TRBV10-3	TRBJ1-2	CAIRGTGTVEGYGYTF	TGTGCCATCAGGGGGACAGGGACAGTAGAGGGCTATGGCTACACCTTC
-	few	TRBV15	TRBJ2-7	CATSRDVGVYEQYF	TGTGCCACCAGCCGGGATGTGGGAGTTTACGAGCAGTACTTC
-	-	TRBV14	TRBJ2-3	CASSRVPGRVLDTQCF	TGTGCCAGCAGCCGAGTCCCGGGACGAGTCCTAGATACGCAGTGTTTT
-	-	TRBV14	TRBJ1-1	CASSQDGAYTEAFF	TGTGCCAGCAGCCAAGATGGGGCCTACACTGAAGCTTTCTTT
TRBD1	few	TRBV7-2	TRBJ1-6	CASSFTDRGWRALHF	TGTGCCAGCAGCTTTACCGACAGGGGGTGGAGGGCCCTCCACTTT
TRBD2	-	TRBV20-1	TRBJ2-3	CSASLPRLGLAGGDTQYF	TGCAGTGCTTCTCTACCCCGACTCGGACTAGCGGGAGGAGATACGCAGTATTTT
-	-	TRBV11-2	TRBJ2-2	CASNVNTGELFF	TGTGCCAGCAACGTCAACACCGGGGAGCTGTTTTTT
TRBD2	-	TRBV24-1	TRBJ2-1	CATSSGTDEQFF	TGTGCCACGAGTAGCGGGACCGATGAGCAGTTCTTC
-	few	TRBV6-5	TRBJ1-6	CASRWTVDNSPLHF	TGTGCCAGCAGGTGGACAGTCGATAATTCACCCCTCCACTTT
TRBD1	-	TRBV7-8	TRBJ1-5	CASSLVPGQGAGRGNQPQHF	TGTGCCAGCAGCTTAGTGCCGGGACAGGGGGCGGGTAGGGGCAATCAGCCCCAGCATTTT
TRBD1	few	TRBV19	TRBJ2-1	CASSTDRGHYNEQFF	TGTGCCAGTAGTACAGACAGGGGACATTACAATGAGCAGTTCTTC
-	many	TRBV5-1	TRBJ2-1	CASSLVGEQFF	TGCGCCAGCAGCTTGGTCGGTGAGCAGTTCTTC
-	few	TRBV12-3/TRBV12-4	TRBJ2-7	CASSRRLVPPYEQYF	TGTGCCAGCAGCCGTAGACTAGTTCCCCCCTACGAGCAGTACTTC
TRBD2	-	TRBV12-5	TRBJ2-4	CASGLLAGGHIQYF	TGTGCTAGTGGTTTACTAGCGGGGGGGCACATTCAGTACTTC
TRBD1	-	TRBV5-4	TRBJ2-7	CASSNEDREHEQYF	TGTGCCAGCAGCAACGAGGACAGGGAGCACGAGCAGTACTTC
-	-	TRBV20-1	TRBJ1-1	CSAMGVGTEAFF	TGCAGTGCTATGGGGGTCGGGACTGAAGCTTTCTTT